These T cell receptor beta chains were read from a single sample in a study of early T cells in non-severe SARS-CoV-2 infection. TCRdb re-derived calls from the 5' RACE reads in MiXCR, one entry per CDR3 protein. The data show tens of thousands of distinct CDR3 sequences, approximately 12% seen once. The sequencing sample was made of whole blood. Every receptor here comes from an adult who was a healthcare worker with PCR-confirmed SARS-CoV-2 infection or an uninfected control (not recorded which). Each CDR3 is given with its conserved first and last residue. D genes are given only for firm matches. A clone size is listed for some rows: how often the clone was seen (once, few, many), or a class if it is expanded.

cdr3_aa: CASSIGAGSYEQYF
cdr3_nt: TGTGCCAGTAGTATAGGGGCCGGCTCCTACGAGCAGTACTTC
clone_size: NA
j_call: TRBJ2-7
v_call: TRBV19
d_call: NA

cdr3_aa: CSARDRLAGAQETQYF
cdr3_nt: TGCAGTGCTAGAGATCGGCTAGCGGGGGCCCAAGAGACCCAGTACTTC
clone_size: many
j_call: TRBJ2-5
v_call: TRBV20-1
d_call: TRBD2

cdr3_aa: CASLTGTGGADTQYF
cdr3_nt: TGTGCCAGCCTAACCGGGACAGGGGGCGCAGATACGCAGTATTTT
clone_size: few
j_call: TRBJ2-3
v_call: TRBV28
d_call: TRBD1

cdr3_aa: CASSAGPDYGYTF
cdr3_nt: TGTGCCAGCAGTGCCGGGCCCGACTATGGCTACACCTTC
clone_size: many
j_call: TRBJ1-2
v_call: TRBV6-5
d_call: NA

cdr3_aa: CASSLRPAGGFYNEQFF
cdr3_nt: TGTGCCAGCAGCTTAAGGCCAGCGGGGGGATTCTACAATGAGCAGTTCTTC
clone_size: NA
j_call: TRBJ2-1
v_call: TRBV7-3
d_call: TRBD2

cdr3_aa: CSASSGGVRNEQYF
cdr3_nt: TGCAGTGCTAGTAGCGGAGGGGTACGGAACGAGCAGTACTTC
clone_size: many
j_call: TRBJ2-7
v_call: TRBV20-1
d_call: NA

cdr3_aa: CASSQGLGGLFLNEQFF
cdr3_nt: TGCGCCAGCAGCCAGGGACTCGGAGGCCTATTTCTAAATGAGCAGTTCTTC
clone_size: many
j_call: TRBJ2-1
v_call: TRBV4-1
d_call: NA

cdr3_aa: CASSRRNTEAFF
cdr3_nt: TGTGCCAGCAGCCGACGGAACACTGAAGCTTTCTTT
clone_size: few
j_call: TRBJ1-1
v_call: TRBV11-3
d_call: NA

cdr3_aa: CSARPISNEQFF
cdr3_nt: TGCAGTGCTAGACCCATATCCAATGAGCAGTTCTTC
clone_size: many
j_call: TRBJ2-1
v_call: TRBV20-1
d_call: NA

cdr3_aa: CASSLGPRTASYEQYF
cdr3_nt: TGTGCCAGCAGCTTAGGGCCCCGAACAGCCTCCTACGAGCAGTACTTC
clone_size: many
j_call: TRBJ2-7
v_call: TRBV11-2
d_call: NA

cdr3_aa: CASSLASGRAHEQYF
cdr3_nt: TGTGCCAGCAGCTTGGCCAGCGGGAGGGCCCACGAGCAGTACTTC
clone_size: NA
j_call: TRBJ2-7
v_call: TRBV5-5
d_call: TRBD2

cdr3_aa: CSARVRVQTNSPLHF
cdr3_nt: TGCAGTGCTAGAGTTCGAGTACAGACAAATTCACCCCTCCACTTT
clone_size: many
j_call: TRBJ1-6
v_call: TRBV20-1
d_call: NA